This T cell receptor beta chain was captured by sequencing in a study of blood T cell repertoires in COVID-19. Study summary: Samples of COVID-19 (acute and convalescent) were obtained from the United States, Italy and Spain.

Living in 24 US areas, the participants were between roughly 18 and 90 years of age. The CDR3 is 12 residues long. V was cut by 3 bases and J by 9 bases, with 9 bases left in between. Per the germline V gene, CDR1 is SNHLY and CDR2 is FYNNEI. Generated by immunoSEQ multiplex PCR, the TCRdb table keeps only in-frame clones and is missing some. The top ten clones hold more than 0.95% of a sample with under 500,000 clones, roughly nine tenths of them seen once. The sequence was collected from a man younger than 40 who had recovered from COVID-19. This sequence joins TRBV2 and TRBJ2-1; D not resolved. The source material was PBMCs or T cells enriched from blood (not recorded which). CDR3 in DNA: TGTGCCAGCAGTGAGTGGGCATCTGAGCAGTTCTTC. Translation gives CASSEWASEQFF.